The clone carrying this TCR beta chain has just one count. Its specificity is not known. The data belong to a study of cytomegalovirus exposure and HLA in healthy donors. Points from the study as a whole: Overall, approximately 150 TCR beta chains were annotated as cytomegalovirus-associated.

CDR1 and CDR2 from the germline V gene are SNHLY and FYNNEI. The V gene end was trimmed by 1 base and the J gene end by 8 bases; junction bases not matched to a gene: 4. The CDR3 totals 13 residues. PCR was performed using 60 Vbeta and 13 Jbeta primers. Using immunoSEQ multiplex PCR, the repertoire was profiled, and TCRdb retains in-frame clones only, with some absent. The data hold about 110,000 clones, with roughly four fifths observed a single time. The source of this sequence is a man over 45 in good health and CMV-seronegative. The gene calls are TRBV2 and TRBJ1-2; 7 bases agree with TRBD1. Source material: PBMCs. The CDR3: CASSEGQGRGYTF. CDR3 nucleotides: TGTGCCAGCAGTGAAGGACAGGGCAGGGGCTACACCTTC.